Given below is one TCR beta chain in context. This specimen comes from a study of early stage breast cancer tumors. The repertoire was sequenced with immunoSEQ multiplex PCR; TCRdb's copy has only in-frame clones and lacks some. The sample holds 30,000 or so clones, about 70% seen once. The ends lost 1 base at V and 3 bases at J; junction bases unmatched: 4. Germline V gives CDR1 MGHRA, CDR2 YSYEKL. The CDR3 has 15 residues. Input material: blood. This receptor was taken from a person in their fifties or sixties with breast cancer. V and J are TRBV4-1 and TRBJ1-1; TRBD1 matches 8 bases. The CDR3 loop reads CASSQVRGRDTEAFF. The DNA of the CDR3 is TGCGCCAGCAGCCAAGTCAGGGGGCGGGACACTGAAGCTTTCTTT.